One and the same sample provided the 18 T cell receptor beta chains below, sequenced in a study of cytomegalovirus exposure and HLA in healthy donors. PCR amplification relied on 60 Vbeta primers (plus 13 Jbeta primers). The assay was immunoSEQ multiplex PCR, and TCRdb's table has in-frame clones only and misses some. The table includes under 150,000 clones, approximately 80% detected once. The sequencing input was PBMCs. Receptor source: a middle-aged woman in good health and CMV-seronegative.

The CDR3 DNA sequence: TGTGCCAGCACCGAGCTGGGACAGGGTTTTGACTATGGCTACACCTTC. Translating it yields CASTELGQGFDYGYTF. The chain links TRBV6-6 to TRBJ1-2, with TRBD1 matching over 9 bases. With V trimmed by 7 bases and J by 3 bases, 12 bases remained unmatched. The CDR3 spans 16 residues. From germline, CDR1 is MNHNY and CDR2 SVGAGI (reference sequence).

The rearrangement uses TRBV5-4 and TRBJ1-1; TRBD1 might be the D (5 bases). The V end lost 1 base, the J end lost 0 bases, and 10 bases lay between the germline ends. Per germline, CDR1 SGHNT and CDR2 YYREEE (reference sequence). The CDR3 contains 15 residues. The CDR3: CASSLNAGLNTEAFF. The DNA for the CDR3 is TGTGCCAGCAGCTTGAATGCAGGGTTGAACACTGAAGCTTTCTTT.

This chain links TRBV10-3 with TRBJ1-6, with D possibly TRBD1 on 6 matching bases. CDR1 and CDR2 (germline): ENHRY, SYGVKD. The CDR3 length is 14 residues. V was trimmed by 5 bases and J by 7 bases, leaving 12 bases between them. The CDR3 nucleotides are TGTGCCATCAGTAAGGCAGGGGTGAATTCACCCCTCCACTTT. Its protein is CAISKAGVNSPLHF.

This clone appeared a few times. This chain joins TRBV28 and TRBJ1-2, with 9 bases that match TRBD1. CDR3 length: 12 amino acids. Germline CDR1 MDHEN, CDR2 SYDVKM. V lost 5 bases to trimming and J lost 6 bases; unmatched junction nucleotides: 1. This CDR3 is CASSTGGDGYTF. The CDR3 DNA follows: TGTGCCAGCAGTACAGGGGGCGATGGCTACACCTTC.

The J gene is TRBJ1-3, the V gene TRBV28; D might be TRBD1 (6 bases). Looked up from germline, CDR1 is MDHEN and CDR2 is SYDVKM. The CDR3 spans 15 residues. Deletions cut 4 bases from V and 0 bases from J, with 10 bases between. CDR3 DNA sequence: TGTGCCAGCAGTTCCCCGACAGGCTCTGGAAACACCATATATTTT. Translated: CASSSPTGSGNTIYF.

The V and J genes are TRBV28 and TRBJ1-2; no firm D call. The CDR3 consists of 15 residues. The germline V and J ends were trimmed by 0 bases and 0 bases, with 8 bases remaining between them. Germline V gene lookup returns CDR1 MDHEN and CDR2 SYDVKM. CDR3 DNA: TGTGCCAGCAGTTTATGGGCATTCTCTAACTATGGCTACACCTTC. This codes for CASSLWAFSNYGYTF.

The chain recombines TRBV6-5 with TRBJ2-7; 10 positions agree with TRBD2. CDR3 size: 15 residues. Losses at the gene ends were 6 bases for V and 0 bases for J; bases not matched to a gene: 5. The germline V gene encodes CDR1 MNHEY and CDR2 SVGAGI. This chain's CDR3 is CASSSGGAASYEQYF. The DNA of the CDR3 is TGTGCCAGCAGCAGCGGGGGGGCCGCCTCCTACGAGCAGTACTTC.

This clone was detected a few times. The chain has TRBV19 and TRBJ2-5; 9 nucleotides align to TRBD1. The CDR3 is made up of 15 amino acids. V dropped 3 bases and J dropped 5; count of bases not matched to a gene: 7. Germline V gene lookup returns CDR1 LNHDA and CDR2 SQIVND (reference sequence). In DNA form, the CDR3 reads TGTGCCAGTAGTATGACAGGGGGTCGTTGGGAGACCCAGTACTTC. As protein: CASSMTGGRWETQYF.

The chain is built from TRBV7-2 and TRBJ2-5; D not resolved. V lost 5 bases, J lost 2 bases, and 12 bases lay in between. Germline CDR1 SGHTA, CDR2 FQGNSA. The CDR3 length is 14 residues. The CDR3 reads CASSGRHKQETQYF. The CDR3 region has the DNA TGTGCCAGCAGCGGAAGACACAAACAAGAGACCCAGTACTTC.

This chain joins TRBV5-1 and TRBJ1-1, with D perhaps matching TRBD1 (6 bases). There are 16 residues in the CDR3. V dropped 3 bases and J dropped 1 base, with 16 bases sitting between them. CDR1 is SGHRS and CDR2 is YFSETQ in the germline V gene. This CDR3 reads CASSWGAGDRNTEAFF. DNA for the CDR3: TGCGCCAGCAGCTGGGGGGCGGGGGATAGGAACACTGAAGCTTTCTTT.

The chain carries TRBV10-3 and TRBJ2-1; 13 nucleotides agree with TRBD2. This CDR3 has 19 amino acids. Germline trimming cut 0 bases from V and 7 bases from J; bases unmatched to any gene: 12. Germline CDR1 is ENHRY and CDR2 is SYGVKD. The CDR3: CAISESMGWTSGRGNEQFF. CDR3 coding DNA: TGTGCCATCAGTGAGTCAATGGGGTGGACTAGCGGGAGAGGTAATGAGCAGTTCTTC.

The table lists this clone with a count of one. The chain uses TRBV29-1 and TRBJ2-1, with D perhaps matching TRBD1 (6 bases). The germline V and J ends were trimmed by 4 bases and 0 bases, with 10 bases remaining between them. CDR1 is SQVTM and CDR2 is ANQGSEA in the germline V gene. The length of the CDR3 is 14 residues. The CDR3 spells CSVGGLSSYNEQFF. Written as DNA, the CDR3 is TGCAGCGTTGGGGGGCTAAGCTCCTACAATGAGCAGTTCTTC.

V is TRBV30 and J is TRBJ2-7; no reliable D call. Trimming took 1 base from V and 5 from J, leaving 6 bases between them. CDR1 is GTSNPN and CDR2 is SVGIG in the germline V gene (reference sequence). This CDR3 contains 11 residues. CDR3 nucleotide sequence: TGTGCCTGGAGTGCTTATAACGAGCAGTACTTC. As protein: CAWSAYNEQYF. The full variable domain, with the rest looked up from reference TRBV30 and TRBJ2-7, is SQTIHQWPATLVQPVGSPLSLECTVEGTSNPNLYWYRQAAGRGLQLLFYSVGIGQISSEVPQNLSASRPQDRQFILSSKKLLLSDSGFYLCAWSAYNEQYFGPGTRLTVT.

This clone occurred a few times. This chain links TRBV5-6 with TRBJ1-2; D uncertain. CDR1 SGHDT and CDR2 YYEEEE come from the germline V gene. CDR3 length: 11 residues. V shed 4 bases and J shed 8 bases, with 9 bases lying between them. CDR3: CASSLSWGYTF. DNA for the CDR3: TGTGCCAGCAGCCTCAGTTGGGGCTACACCTTC.

There are a few counts of this clone. The rearrangement joins TRBV6-5 to TRBJ2-5, with TRBD2 matching over 7 bases. Germline V gives CDR1 MNHEY, CDR2 SVGAGI. The CDR3 has 15 amino acids. Losses at the gene ends were 5 bases for V and 4 bases for J; bases not matched to a gene: 10. Here the CDR3 DNA reads TGTGCCAGCAGTCCCGGCGGGGGAAGGGGAGAGACCCAGTACTTC. It specifies CASSPGGGRGETQYF.

The gene calls are TRBV25-1 and TRBJ2-3; D gene ambiguous. Trimming cost V 3 bases and J 2 bases, with 12 bases left between them. CDR3 length: 15 residues. Germline assignment: CDR1 MGHDK and CDR2 SYGVNS. CDR3 DNA: TGTGCCAGCAGTGATGCGACTTTTTACACAGATACGCAGTATTTT. As protein: CASSDATFYTDTQYF.

This clone came up once. V is TRBV11-3 and J is TRBJ2-7; 11 bases agree with TRBD1. The CDR3 runs to 14 residues. The V and J ends lost 3 bases and 6 bases, in that order; junction bases with no gene match: 4. Germline-derived CDR1 and CDR2 are SGHNT and YENEEA. CDR3 protein: CASSFGTGGGEQYF. CDR3 coding DNA: TGTGCCAGCAGCTTCGGGACAGGGGGAGGCGAGCAGTACTTC.

The rearrangement links TRBV7-8 to TRBJ2-3; D might be TRBD1 (6 bases). This CDR3 spans 15 amino acids. In germline, CDR1 is SGHVS, CDR2 FQNEAQ. Trimming took 5 bases from V and 0 from J, leaving 12 bases between them. The CDR3 sequence is CASSPLRGSTDTQYF. The DNA of the CDR3 is TGTGCCAGCAGCCCTCTCAGGGGAAGCACAGATACGCAGTATTTT.